This T cell receptor (beta chain) derives from a study of shared clonotypes between healthy human individuals. Study background: Serving as donors were two women and three men, whose ages spanned 18 to 49. The study, taken as a whole, reports: Unshared clonotypes carried lower generation probabilities than those common to all four donors. A generally larger estimated richness was seen in naive subsets than in memory subsets.

A word on this clone: The antigen is unknown.

The assay was immunoSEQ multiplex PCR, and TCRdb's table has in-frame clones only and misses some. Counted here are about 2.4 million clones, 93% occurring once; the ten biggest clones make up about 0.39%. Germline CDR1 and CDR2: LNHNV and YYDKDF (reference sequence). This CDR3 contains 15 residues. The V gene end was trimmed by 6 bases and the J gene end by 5 bases; junction bases not matched to a gene: 7. The V call is TRBV15, the J call TRBJ2-1; 10 bases are a match to TRBD2. The sample was naive CD4+ T cells from PBMCs. Subset described: CD45RA+ positively selected. This receptor was taken from a man younger than 35 in good health. Some clones in this sample may be carry-over from other donors' samples. The CDR3 here is CATRERTSGDNEQFF. The CDR3 bases are TGTGCCACCAGAGAGAGGACTAGCGGAGACAATGAGCAGTTCTTC.